This entry lists 3 T cell receptor beta chains sequenced from one sample in a study of cytomegalovirus exposure and HLA in healthy donors. PCR amplification relied on 60 Vbeta primers (plus 13 Jbeta primers). Assay: immunoSEQ multiplex PCR; the TCRdb copy retains only in-frame clones and omits some. The sample carries fewer than 150,000 clones, approximately 80% recorded once. The specimen was PBMCs. The receptors shown here come from a man aged 35 to 55 in good health and CMV-seronegative.

The V call is TRBV5-4, the J call TRBJ2-7; TRBD2 matches at 8 bases. Looked up from germline, CDR1 is SGHNT and CDR2 is YYREEE (reference sequence). The CDR3 has 14 amino acids. The V and J ends lost 0 bases and 5 bases, in that order; junction bases with no gene match: 4. CDR3 protein: CASSLGPTSDEQYF. CDR3 DNA sequence: TGTGCCAGCAGCTTGGGGCCGACTAGCGACGAGCAGTACTTC.

The chain recombines TRBV10-3 with TRBJ1-3; unclear D gene. V lost 3 bases and J 1 base, leaving 7 bases between the germline ends. This CDR3 contains 14 residues. Per germline, CDR1 ENHRY and CDR2 SYGVKD. The CDR3 reads CAISDPLSGNTIYF. Here the CDR3 DNA reads TGTGCCATCAGTGACCCCCTTTCTGGAAACACCATATATTTT.

The chain couples TRBV27 to TRBJ2-1; 13 bases fit TRBD2. This CDR3 is 19 amino acids long. CDR1 is MNHEY and CDR2 is SMNVEV in the germline V gene (reference sequence). V gave up 1 base and J gave up 1 base; unmatched junction bases: 7. The DNA of the CDR3 is TGTGCCAGCAGTTTATATATGACTAGCGGGAGGCGGTCCTACAATGAGCAGTTCTTC. It encodes CASSLYMTSGRRSYNEQFF.